The clone carrying this TCR beta chain was counted only a few times. Its specificity is not known. This specimen belongs to a study of regulatory T cells in long-lasting Graves disease. The overall study: Less than 3 months of antithyroid drugs had been taken by newly diagnosed Graves' patients.

The CDR3 is 13 residues long. Germline loops: CDR1 KGHSH, CDR2 LQKENI. Trimming shortened V by 3 bases and J by 8 bases, and 10 bases separated the two germline ends. With iRepertoire HTBI primers and Arm-PCR of CDR3 regions, TCR beta libraries were built. A single record per CDR3 protein comes from TCRdb applying MiXCR to the multiplex PCR reads. The data show about 540,000 distinct CDR3 sequences, about 13% seen once. Study-level findings and limits: Accuracy may have been reduced by the small sample size. Persistent disease was associated with favored TRBV28 usage and with favored use of TRBJ1-2 and TRBJ2-5. Those with persistent Graves' had less TCR diversity than newly diagnosed patients.

Time point noted: newly diagnosed GD, antithyroid drugs for less than 3 months. The TCR library was made from RNA that had been extracted from PBMCs in TRIzol. This sample was also put to use in a study of T cells in Graves' hyperthyroidism and ophthalmopathy.

The J gene is TRBJ1-4, the V gene TRBV18; no reliable D call. This clonotype was obtained from a man in his thirties or forties with Graves disease. Source: peripheral blood mononuclear cells (PBMCs), taken at new diagnosis, from a patient treated with antithyroid drugs. CDR3 in amino acids: CASSPQAGEKLFF. The CDR3 coding sequence is TGTGCCAGCTCACCCCAGGCGGGGGAAAAACTGTTTTTT.